This T cell receptor beta chain was captured in a study of spatial heterogeneity in lung cancer. The overall study: Detection of beta-chain sequences consistently exceeded that of alpha-chain sequences.

Time point: blood at routine non-recurrence follow-up after resection. TCRs were sequenced from unsorted whole RNA of tumor, nontumor lung or PBMC. The length of the CDR3 is 14 residues. Germline V CDR1 and CDR2: DFQATT, SNEGSKA (reference sequence). V was pared by 3 bases and J by 6 bases, with 6 bases of the junction left unmatched. TCRdb independently ran MiXCR on the 5' RACE reads; one entry per CDR3 protein. The profile shows about 25,000 distinct CDR3 sequences, approximately 5.6% of them singletons. This clonotype was seen repeatedly, ten times or more. This TCR derives from a male donor with early-stage non-small cell lung cancer. The source was PBMCs, collected at follow-up. The chain links TRBV20-1 to TRBJ2-1, with TRBD2 matching over 9 bases. CDR3 region: CSASGSGGLNEQFF. CDR3 DNA sequence: TGCAGTGCTAGCGGTAGCGGGGGACTCAATGAGCAGTTCTTC.